This section outlines one TCR beta chain sequence together with its context. Its specificity is unknown. This specimen belongs to a study of cytomegalovirus exposure and HLA in healthy donors. The CDR3 loop spans 15 amino acids. Germline CDR1 reads SGHVS; CDR2 reads FQNEAQ. The V segment lost 5 bases and the J segment 1 base; nucleotides outside the gene matches: 4. The study, taken as a whole, reports: In vitro work confirmed that three CMV-associated chains recognize CMV antigens. The authors enumerated 180 or so TCR beta chains as linked to cytomegalovirus. It was reportedly the case that the classifier diagnosed cytomegalovirus status with high specificity and sensitivity.

While the first cohort had 600 to 850 subjects, the donors belonged to the separate validation cohort of 100 to 150 subjects. Profiling relied on immunoSEQ multiplex PCR, and the TCRdb table lists in-frame clones only, not all of them. The sample has fewer than 55,000 clones, about 90% seen once. The chain recombines TRBV7-8 with TRBJ1-5; 8 bases align to TRBD1. Sequences were obtained from PBMCs. The clonotype was recovered from a man aged 18 to 30 in good health and CMV-seronegative. The chain's CDR3 is CASSSYRGSNQPQHF. In nucleotides, the CDR3 is TGTGCCAGCAGCAGCTACAGGGGGAGCAATCAGCCCCAGCATTTT. Drawing the rest from reference TRBV7-8 and TRBJ1-5, the complete variable domain is GAGVSQSPRYKVAKRGQDVALRCDPISGHVSLFWYQQALGQGPEFLTYFQNEAQLDKSGLPSDRFFAERPEGSVSTLKIQRTQQEDSAVYLCASSSYRGSNQPQHFGDGTRLSIL.